Listed here are 32 T cell receptor beta chains from one sample, sequenced in a study of blood T cell repertoires in COVID-19. TCRdb's copy holds only in-frame clones and misses some; the assay was immunoSEQ multiplex PCR. The repertoire has approximately 170,000 clones, around nine tenths of them found once; the top ten carry 2.5%. Sequenced input: peripheral blood. These receptors were obtained from a woman of 80 years or more with COVID-19, enrolled during active disease.

The chain combines TRBV6-5 with TRBJ2-5, with 9 bases that match TRBD2. Germline CDR1 and CDR2: MNHEY and SVGAGI. V shed 7 bases, J shed 5 bases, and the junction held 8 bases outside the gene matches. This CDR3 has 14 residues. The CDR3 here is CASTTAGGRETQYF. Here the CDR3 DNA reads TGTGCCAGCACCACGGCGGGAGGGCGTGAGACCCAGTACTTC.

The chain combines TRBV10-3 with TRBJ1-6; D perhaps matches TRBD1 (5 bases). Trimming shortened V by 4 bases and J by 6 bases, and 10 bases separated the two germline ends. This CDR3 comprises 14 residues. CDR1 is ENHRY, CDR2 SYGVKD, per germline. This CDR3 is CAISGQGGNSPLHF. The CDR3 bases are TGTGCCATCAGTGGCCAGGGCGGTAATTCACCCCTCCACTTT.

This chain links TRBV6-1 with TRBJ1-1, with D hard to call. The V end lost 2 bases, the J end lost 4 bases, and 11 bases lay between the germline ends. Germline assignment: CDR1 MNHNS and CDR2 SASEGT. CDR3 length equals 14 residues. The CDR3: CASSEWEYSTEAFF. CDR3 coding DNA: TGTGCCAGCAGTGAATGGGAGTATAGCACTGAAGCTTTCTTT.

This rearrangement joins TRBV4-3 to TRBJ2-3; 9 bases agree with TRBD2. The CDR3 runs 17 residues. CDR1 is LGHNA and CDR2 is YSLEER in the germline V gene. J gave up 4 bases and V 0 bases, and 8 bases lay outside the gene matches. CDR3 coding DNA: TGCGCCAGCAGCCAAGAAGCGGTAGCGGGAGTTTCAGATACGCAGTATTTT. This codes for CASSQEAVAGVSDTQYF.

The chain couples TRBV5-1 to TRBJ2-2, with 7 bases identical to TRBD2. The CDR3 is made up of 13 amino acids. After removal of 2 bases from V and 5 bases from J, the junction contained 0 bases not matched to a gene. Per germline, CDR1 SGHRS and CDR2 YFSETQ. The CDR3 DNA follows: TGCGCCAGCAGCTTCGGGGGGACCGGGGAGCTGTTTTTT. The encoded protein is CASSFGGTGELFF.

This chain links TRBV28 with TRBJ1-1, with D maybe TRBD1 (5 bases). Trimming took off 6 bases at V and 4 bases at J, with 12 bases between the two ends. The CDR3 spans 13 residues. Germline V gives CDR1 MDHEN, CDR2 SYDVKM. The CDR3 here is CASRPPGGTEAFF. DNA of the CDR3: TGTGCCAGCAGGCCCCCCGGGGGCACTGAAGCTTTCTTT.

The chain carries TRBV7-2 and TRBJ2-2; 9 nucleotides agree with TRBD2. The CDR3 has 16 residues. Trimming cost V 0 bases and J 7 bases; bases outside gene matches: 6. Germline values: CDR1 SGHTA, CDR2 FQGNSA. The CDR3 is CASSLAIAGVSGELFF. In nucleotides, the CDR3 is TGTGCCAGCAGCTTAGCTATAGCGGGAGTGAGCGGGGAGCTGTTTTTT. The variable domain in full, completed from reference TRBV7-2 and TRBJ2-2, reads GAGVSQSPSNKVTEKGKDVELRCDPISGHTALYWYRQSLGQGLEFLIYFQGNSAPDKSGLPSDRFSAERTGGSVSTLTIQRTQQEDSAVYLCASSLAIAGVSGELFFGEGSRLTVL.

The chain combines TRBV6-2 or TRBV6-3 with TRBJ2-7, with TRBD2 matching 11 bases. This CDR3 has 15 amino acids. V shed 6 bases and J 4 bases; nucleotides not matched to a gene: 8. Germline V gene data show CDR1 as MNHEY and CDR2 as SVGEGT. In DNA, the CDR3 is TGTGCCAGCAGCAGCCCGGGACTAGCGGCGTACGAGCAGTACTTC. It encodes CASSSPGLAAYEQYF.

The rearrangement joins TRBV3-1 (or the pseudogene TRBV3-2) to TRBJ2-2, with TRBD1 identical over 10 bases. Germline trimming cut 6 bases from V and 5 bases from J; bases unmatched to any gene: 3. The CDR3 extends over 14 amino acids. CDR1 and CDR2 (germline): LGHDT, YNNKEL (reference sequence). In nucleotides, the CDR3 is TGTGCCAGCAGGGGGACAGGGGAGACCGGGGAGCTGTTTTTT. As protein: CASRGTGETGELFF.

This clone is a singleton in its sample. The gene calls are TRBV28 and TRBJ2-3, with 12 bases lining up with TRBD2. V shed 3 bases and J 1 base; nucleotides not matched to a gene: 17. CDR3 size: 21 residues. Germline CDR1 MDHEN, CDR2 SYDVKM. Here the CDR3 reads CASSFPLETSGSWWGTDTQYF. In DNA, the CDR3 is TGTGCCAGCAGTTTTCCCCTCGAGACTAGCGGGAGTTGGTGGGGCACAGATACGCAGTATTTT.

The CDR3 is CASSQESGVLNSPLHF. CDR3 sequence (DNA): TGCGCCAGCAGCCAAGAAAGCGGTGTCCTAAATTCACCCCTCCACTTT. The chain recombines TRBV4-3 with TRBJ1-6, with D uncertain. V lost 0 bases to trimming and J lost 7 bases, with 13 bases between them. From germline, CDR1 is LGHNA and CDR2 YSLEER. The CDR3 covers 16 residues.

The gene calls are TRBV4-2 and TRBJ2-7; tentative D call: TRBD2 (5 bases). Germline V CDR1 and CDR2: LGHNA, YNFKEQ. This CDR3 contains 16 residues. The V end was cut by 1 base, the J end by 5 bases, with 18 bases between. CDR3 loop: CASSQGVGEASDEQYF. In nucleotides, the CDR3 is TGTGCCAGCAGCCAAGGTGTGGGAGAGGCTTCCGACGAGCAGTACTTC.

The chain is built from TRBV27 and TRBJ1-2; D gene unclear. Germline loops: CDR1 MNHEY, CDR2 SMNVEV (reference sequence). This CDR3 region has 13 residues. Trimming removed 2 bases from V and 8 bases from J, with 12 bases in between. The CDR3 DNA is TGTGCCAGCAGTTTAAGTTCTATGGGCGGCTACACCTTC. Its protein product is CASSLSSMGGYTF.

Relative to its sample, this clone is medium-sized (0.01 to 0.1%). The J gene is TRBJ2-2, the V gene TRBV4-1; 12 bases are a match to TRBD1. There are 17 residues in the CDR3. From germline, CDR1 is MGHRA and CDR2 YSYEKL. V shed 0 bases and J 7 bases; nucleotides not matched to a gene: 6. The CDR3 spells CASSQESGQGAGGELFF. The CDR3 DNA is TGCGCCAGCAGCCAAGAATCGGGACAGGGGGCTGGCGGGGAGCTGTTTTTT.

The rearrangement links TRBV19 to TRBJ1-2, with TRBD1 matching over 9 bases. The CDR3 spans 17 residues. Germline trimming cut 5 bases from V and 1 base from J; bases unmatched to any gene: 11. CDR1 is LNHDA and CDR2 is SQIVND in the germline V gene (reference sequence). CDR3 region: CASSPLLQGAFNYGYTF. The DNA for the CDR3 is TGTGCCAGTAGTCCGCTTTTACAGGGGGCGTTTAACTATGGCTACACCTTC.

This chain links TRBV28 with TRBJ1-1; tentative D call: TRBD1 (5 bases). V was cut by 5 bases and J by 0 bases, with 13 bases left in between. From germline, CDR1 is MDHEN and CDR2 SYDVKM. CDR3 length: 15 residues. CDR3 in DNA: TGTGCCAGCAGTATAGGACAACTTATGAACACTGAAGCTTTCTTT. It translates to CASSIGQLMNTEAFF.

The chain has TRBV28 and TRBJ2-7, with D possibly TRBD2 on 7 matching bases. This CDR3 has 16 residues. The germline gives CDR1 MDHEN, CDR2 SYDVKM. Between the trimmed V and J ends, which lost 5 bases and 0 bases, there was a span of 17 bases. CDR3 bases: TGTGCCAGCAGTCCCCGGGGGGCTGGGATCTCCTACGAGCAGTACTTC. Amino acids: CASSPRGAGISYEQYF.

This clone has just one count. The V gene is TRBV28, the J gene TRBJ2-5; D ambiguous. The CDR3 sequence is 18 residues long. Trimming pared 5 bases from V and 0 bases from J, leaving 22 bases between. Germline V CDR1 and CDR2: MDHEN, SYDVKM. CDR3 nucleotide sequence: TGTGCCAGCAGTCACCAACTTAGACAACCGATAGACCAAGAGACCCAGTACTTC. Protein product: CASSHQLRQPIDQETQYF.

The J gene is TRBJ1-2, the V gene TRBV4-2; 7 bases are shared with TRBD1. The germline V gene has CDR1 LGHNA and CDR2 YNFKEQ. CDR3 length equals 14 residues. V lost 6 bases, J lost 0 bases, and 4 bases stayed unmatched. The CDR3 here is CASRHRGSNYGYTF. Written as DNA, the CDR3 is TGTGCCAGCAGACACAGGGGATCTAACTATGGCTACACCTTC.

The rearrangement joins TRBV6-2 or TRBV6-3 to TRBJ1-1; D gene ambiguous. The CDR3 loop spans 12 amino acids. Per the germline V gene, CDR1 is MNHEY and CDR2 is SVGEGT. The V end was cut by 6 bases, the J end by 6 bases, with 11 bases between. CDR3 amino acids: CASSPLVPEAFF. DNA of the CDR3: TGTGCCAGCAGCCCCCTCGTTCCTGAAGCTTTCTTT.

A remark on this clone: Its ends do not fully match the called genes, so a read error is possible. The V call is TRBV11-2, the J call TRBJ2-1; TRBD2 might be the D (5 bases). The CDR3 is 16 residues long. From germline, CDR1 is SGHAT and CDR2 FQNNGV. The CDR3 DNA follows: TGTGCCAGCAGCTTAGAAGGCTGGACTTCCTCCAATGAGCAGTTCTTC. Translated, it gives CASSLEGWTSSNEQFF. The full variable domain, its missing parts supplied by reference TRBV11-2 and TRBJ2-1, is EAGVAQSPRYKIIEKRQSVAFWCNPISGHATLYWYQQILGQGPKLLIQFQNNGVVDDSQLPKDRFSAERLKGVDSTLKIQPAKLEDSAVYLCASSLEGWTSSNEQFFGPGTRLTVL.

The chain uses TRBV19 and TRBJ1-2; 7 bases align to TRBD1. J lost 5 bases, V lost 7 bases, and 13 bases had no gene match. The CDR3 sequence is 15 residues long. Germline V lookup: CDR1 LNHDA, CDR2 SQIVND (reference sequence). The CDR3 region is CASTQSKGGVYGYTF. The CDR3 DNA reads as TGTGCCAGTACCCAGTCTAAAGGGGGCGTTTATGGCTACACCTTC.

The CDR3 reads CASSGPEHNQPQHF. CDR3 DNA sequence: TGTGCCAGCTCAGGGCCAGAGCACAATCAGCCCCAGCATTTT. The rearrangement uses TRBV18 and TRBJ1-5; D is unresolved. The V end lost 5 bases, the J end lost 3 bases, and 11 bases lay between the germline ends. The CDR3 is 14 residues long. Germline V gives CDR1 KGHSH, CDR2 LQKENI.

The chain has TRBV4-3 and TRBJ2-1; 7 nucleotides match TRBD2. V lost 0 bases and J lost 3; bases outside the gene matches: 8. This CDR3 contains 17 residues. Germline values: CDR1 LGHNA, CDR2 YSLEER. The CDR3 sequence is CASSQEGSSGLYNEQFF. The CDR3 coding sequence is TGCGCCAGCAGCCAAGAAGGCTCTAGCGGACTCTACAATGAGCAGTTCTTC.

Here the CDR3 DNA reads TGTGCCAGTAGTATCTTTTTCAGGAGGGTGAACACTGAAGCTTTCTTT. Its translation is CASSIFFRRVNTEAFF. The rearrangement joins TRBV19 to TRBJ1-1; no firm D call. The V end lost 3 bases, the J end lost 0 bases, and 14 bases lay between the germline ends. The CDR3 runs to 16 residues. CDR1 and CDR2 from the germline V gene are LNHDA and SQIVND (reference sequence).

The chain links TRBV20-1 to TRBJ1-1; D not resolved. The CDR3 covers 11 residues. Germline CDR1 and CDR2: DFQATT and SNEGSKA (reference sequence). V lost 3 bases to trimming and J lost 2 bases, with 4 bases between them. The CDR3 DNA follows: TGCAGTGCTAGCTTTAACACTGAAGCTTTCTTT. It yields the protein CSASFNTEAFF.

This chain uses TRBV5-1 with TRBJ1-1; 7 nucleotides line up with TRBD1. Germline CDR1 SGHRS, CDR2 YFSETQ. V gave up 1 base and J gave up 2 bases; unmatched junction bases: 5. This CDR3 contains 15 residues. CDR3 residues: CASSLNTGVNTEAFF. Here the CDR3 DNA reads TGCGCCAGCAGCTTGAACACAGGGGTAAACACTGAAGCTTTCTTT.

This chain connects TRBV24-1 to TRBJ2-2; D perhaps matches TRBD1 (5 bases). Germline CDR1 reads KGHDR; CDR2 reads SFDVKD. The ends were cut back, 3 bases at V and 4 bases at J, with 8 bases in the middle. This CDR3 has 14 residues. The CDR3 protein is CATSDRQITGELFF. For the CDR3, the DNA is TGTGCCACCAGTGATCGACAGATCACCGGGGAGCTGTTTTTT.

The V gene is TRBV5-1, the J gene TRBJ1-3; 7 positions match TRBD1. In germline, CDR1 is SGHRS, CDR2 YFSETQ. CDR3 length equals 16 residues. Trimming removed 0 bases from V and 3 bases from J; junction bases left unmatched: 6. CDR3 amino acids: CASSLVGGPFGNTIYF. DNA of the CDR3: TGCGCCAGCAGCTTGGTAGGGGGCCCTTTTGGAAACACCATATATTTT. Based on the CDR3 plus reference TRBV5-1 and TRBJ1-3, the full variable domain is KAGVTQTPRYLIKTRGQQVTLSCSPISGHRSVSWYQQTPGQGLQFLFEYFSETQRNKGNFPGRFSGRQFSNSRSEMNVSTLELGDSALYLCASSLVGGPFGNTIYFGEGSWLTVV.

The chain combines TRBV28 with TRBJ2-2; D perhaps matches TRBD1 (5 bases). The CDR3 covers 14 residues. The V end lost 7 bases, the J end lost 6 bases, and 15 bases lay between the germline ends. The V gene's germline CDR1 is MDHEN and CDR2 SYDVKM. CDR3 bases: TGTGCCAGCACCAAGGGGCAGACTCCCGGGGAGCTGTTTTTT. This encodes CASTKGQTPGELFF.

The rearrangement uses TRBV10-3 and TRBJ2-2; 7 bases align to TRBD2. Germline V gene data show CDR1 as ENHRY and CDR2 as SYGVKD. The CDR3 has 16 amino acids. V shed 2 bases and J 0 bases; nucleotides not matched to a gene: 3. The CDR3 sequence: CAISERSGTNTGELFF. The CDR3 nucleotides are TGTGCCATCAGTGAGAGGAGCGGGACGAACACCGGGGAGCTGTTTTTT.

The sample holds one count of this clone. The rearrangement joins TRBV28 to TRBJ1-6, with D unresolved. Germline assignment: CDR1 MDHEN and CDR2 SYDVKM. The CDR3 extends over 14 amino acids. V shed 5 bases and J shed 7 bases, with 12 bases lying between them. CDR3 protein: CASSLGRGNSPLHF. CDR3 DNA: TGTGCCAGCAGTCTCGGTCGAGGGAATTCACCCCTCCACTTT.